This T cell receptor (beta chain) comes out of a study of shared clonotypes between healthy human individuals. The study's findings and limits: Clonotypes shared by all four sorted-subset donors had higher generation probabilities than non-shared clonotypes. Across a handful of donors, naive CD4 shared approximately 4.5%, naive CD8 about 3.2%, memory CD4 2% to 2.5%, memory CD8 around 0.42%. Enrolling few donors narrowed the genetic and exposure-history diversity that was represented.

Germline V gene sequence: CDR1 SGHAT, CDR2 FQNNGV. CDR3 length: 13 amino acids. With 2 bases removed from V and 5 bases from J, the gap between germline ends came to 7 bases. This clone was picked up a small number of times. No antigen is known for it. At the DNA level, this CDR3 is encoded by other sequences in the same sample as well. In the original workflow: ImmunoSEQ supplied junction-only sequences lacking quality scores, so filtering was different. TCRdb's table, derived via immunoSEQ multiplex PCR, lists solely in-frame clones and lacks some. V, J and clone size are those of that table, while D and trimming were read from the DNA. This repertoire shows hundreds of thousands of clones, approximately 79% found once; its top ten account for about 1.7%.

The sequenced sample was memory CD4+ T cells sorted from blood. This sample's subset: CD45RA-negative fraction. The receptor was isolated from a woman in her twenties or thirties in good health. This sequence joins TRBV11-2 and TRBJ2-1; no reliable D call. CDR3 in DNA: TGTGCCAGCAGCTTATCATTGAACAATGAGCAGTTCTTC. Translation gives CASSLSLNNEQFF.